This note documents a single T cell receptor beta chain sequence. These data are taken from a study of blood T cell repertoires in COVID-19. V lost 4 bases, J lost 2 bases, and 1 base stayed unmatched. The CDR3 runs to 14 residues. CDR1 LGHDT and CDR2 YNNKEL come from the germline V gene (reference sequence). The data were produced by immunoSEQ multiplex PCR, yet TCRdb's version contains in-frame clones alone and is incomplete. The sample holds fewer than 350,000 clones, around 89% seen once. Source material: PBMCs or T cells enriched from blood (not recorded which). The clonotype comes from a woman in her forties who had recovered from COVID-19. J is TRBJ2-7 and V is TRBV3-1 (or the pseudogene TRBV3-2); 11 bases align to TRBD2. The CDR3 nucleotides read TGTGCCAGCAGCCTAGCGGGGGGGCCCTACGAGCAGTACTTC. It is translated as CASSLAGGPYEQYF.